This TCR beta chain was identified during a study of post-analysis software for immune sequencing data. Study-level results: Patients carried roughly five TRBV segments more frequently than controls did, and TRBV5-6, TRBV5-1 and TRBV20-1 were among them.

A note on this clonotype: The antigen remains undetermined.

Unique molecular identifiers had been added to the TCR beta cDNA libraries. T cells numbering roughly 1 to 10 million gave rise to roughly 0.5 million cDNA molecules. TCRdb itself ran the PCR reads through MiXCR, one entry per CDR3 protein. The sample gives almost 700,000 distinct CDR3 sequences, roughly three fifths of which show up once; around 10% is in the top ten. V gave up 3 bases and J gave up 5 bases; unmatched junction bases: 10. The V gene's germline CDR1 is SGHTA and CDR2 FQGTGA. The CDR3 has 15 residues. What was sequenced was blood. This TCR came from a girl aged 2 to 10 with multiple sclerosis. The V gene is TRBV7-3, the J gene TRBJ2-7; 7 bases are a match to TRBD2. CDR3 residues: CASSFGGGAPHEQYF. The DNA of the CDR3 is TGTGCCAGCAGCTTTGGGGGAGGGGCTCCACACGAGCAGTACTTC.